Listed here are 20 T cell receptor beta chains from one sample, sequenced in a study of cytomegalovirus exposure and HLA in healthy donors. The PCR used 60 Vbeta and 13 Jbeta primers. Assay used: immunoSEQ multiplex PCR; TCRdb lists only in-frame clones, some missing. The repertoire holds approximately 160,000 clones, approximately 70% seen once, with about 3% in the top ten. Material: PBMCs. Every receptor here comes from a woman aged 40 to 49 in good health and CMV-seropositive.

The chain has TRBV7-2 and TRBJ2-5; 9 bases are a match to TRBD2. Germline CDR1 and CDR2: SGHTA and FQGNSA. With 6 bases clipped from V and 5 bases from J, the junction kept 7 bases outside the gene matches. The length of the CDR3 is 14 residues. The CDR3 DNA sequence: TGTGCCAGCAGTTCGACTAGCGGTATTGAGACCCAGTACTTC. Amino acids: CASSSTSGIETQYF.

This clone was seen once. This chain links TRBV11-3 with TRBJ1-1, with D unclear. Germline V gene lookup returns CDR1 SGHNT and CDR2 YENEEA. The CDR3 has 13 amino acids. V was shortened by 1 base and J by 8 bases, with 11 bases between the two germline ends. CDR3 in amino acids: CASSLVEAWEAFF. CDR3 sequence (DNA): TGTGCCAGCAGCTTAGTTGAGGCCTGGGAAGCTTTCTTT.

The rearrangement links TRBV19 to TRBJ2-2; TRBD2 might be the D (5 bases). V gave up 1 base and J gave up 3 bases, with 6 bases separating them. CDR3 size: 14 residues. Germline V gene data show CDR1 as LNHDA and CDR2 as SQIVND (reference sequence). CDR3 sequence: CASSIGRDTGELFF. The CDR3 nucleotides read TGTGCCAGTAGTATAGGGCGGGACACCGGGGAGCTGTTTTTT. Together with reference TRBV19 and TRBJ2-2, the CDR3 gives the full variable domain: DGGITQSPKYLFRKEGQNVTLSCEQNLNHDAMYWYRQDPGQGLRLIYYSQIVNDFQKGDIAEGYSVSREKKESFPLTVTSAQKNPTAFYLCASSIGRDTGELFFGEGSRLTVL.

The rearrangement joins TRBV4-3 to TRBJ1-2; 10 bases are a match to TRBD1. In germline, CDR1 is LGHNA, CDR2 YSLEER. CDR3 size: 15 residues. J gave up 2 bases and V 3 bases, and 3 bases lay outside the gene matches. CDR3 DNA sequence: TGCGCCAGCAGCCAGGGGACAGGGGTAAACTATGGCTACACCTTC. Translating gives CASSQGTGVNYGYTF.

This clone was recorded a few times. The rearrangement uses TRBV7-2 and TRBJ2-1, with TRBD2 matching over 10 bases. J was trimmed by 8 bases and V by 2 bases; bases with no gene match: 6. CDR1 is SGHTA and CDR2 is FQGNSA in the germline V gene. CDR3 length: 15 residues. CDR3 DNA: TGTGCCAGCAGCTTACCGGGACTAGCGATCGATGAGCAGTTCTTC. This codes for CASSLPGLAIDEQFF.

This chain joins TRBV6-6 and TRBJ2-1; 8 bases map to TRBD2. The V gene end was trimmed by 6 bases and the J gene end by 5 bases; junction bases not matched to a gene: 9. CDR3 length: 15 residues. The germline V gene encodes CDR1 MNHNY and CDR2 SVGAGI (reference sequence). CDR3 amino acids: CASSSTRGGNNEQFF. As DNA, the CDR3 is TGTGCCAGCAGCTCTACCCGCGGGGGGAACAATGAGCAGTTCTTC.

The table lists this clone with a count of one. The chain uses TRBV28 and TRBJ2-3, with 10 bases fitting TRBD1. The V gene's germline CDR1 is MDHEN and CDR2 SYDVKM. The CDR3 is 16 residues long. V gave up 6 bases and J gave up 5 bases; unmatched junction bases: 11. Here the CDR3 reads CASSATGGAGLDTQYF. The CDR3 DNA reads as TGTGCCAGCAGCGCGACAGGGGGCGCGGGTTTAGATACGCAGTATTTT.

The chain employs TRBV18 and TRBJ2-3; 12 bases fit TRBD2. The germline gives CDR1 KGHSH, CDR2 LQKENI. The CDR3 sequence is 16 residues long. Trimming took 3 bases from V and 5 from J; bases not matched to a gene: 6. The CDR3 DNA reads TGTGCCAGCTCACCGAAACTAGCGGGGGGCGGAGATACGCAGTATTTT. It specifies CASSPKLAGGGDTQYF.

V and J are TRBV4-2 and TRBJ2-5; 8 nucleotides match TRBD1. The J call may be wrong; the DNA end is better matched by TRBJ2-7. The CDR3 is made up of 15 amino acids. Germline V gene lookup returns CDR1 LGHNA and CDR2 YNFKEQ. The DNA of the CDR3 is TGTGCCAGCAGCCAAGAGTGGACAGGGTACTACGAGCAGTACTTC. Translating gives CASSQEWTGYYEQYF.

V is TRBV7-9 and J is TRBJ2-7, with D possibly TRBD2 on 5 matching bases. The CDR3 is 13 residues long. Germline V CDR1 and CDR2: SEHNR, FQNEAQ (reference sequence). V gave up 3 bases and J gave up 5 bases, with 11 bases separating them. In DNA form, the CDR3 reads TGTGCCAGCAGCTTCGGGGAATGGAACGAGCAGTACTTC. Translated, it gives CASSFGEWNEQYF. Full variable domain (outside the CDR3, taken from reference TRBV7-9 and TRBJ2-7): DTGVSQNPRHKITKRGQNVTFRCDPISEHNRLYWYRQTLGQGPEFLTYFQNEAQLEKSRLLSDRFSAERPKGSFSTLEIQRTEQGDSAMYLCASSFGEWNEQYFGPGTRLTVT.

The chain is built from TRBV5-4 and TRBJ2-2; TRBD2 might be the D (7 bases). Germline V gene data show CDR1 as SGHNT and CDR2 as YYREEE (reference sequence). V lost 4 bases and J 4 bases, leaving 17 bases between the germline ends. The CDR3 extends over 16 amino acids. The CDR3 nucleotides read TGTGCCAGCAGCCTTAGCGGGCGAGGGGGCACCGGGGAGCTGTTTTTT. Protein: CASSLSGRGGTGELFF. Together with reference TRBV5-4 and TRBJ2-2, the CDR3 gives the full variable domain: ETGVTQSPTHLIKTRGQQVTLRCSSQSGHNTVSWYQQALGQGPQFIFQYYREEENGRGNFPPRFSGLQFPNYSSELNVNALELDDSALYLCASSLSGRGGTGELFFGEGSRLTVL.

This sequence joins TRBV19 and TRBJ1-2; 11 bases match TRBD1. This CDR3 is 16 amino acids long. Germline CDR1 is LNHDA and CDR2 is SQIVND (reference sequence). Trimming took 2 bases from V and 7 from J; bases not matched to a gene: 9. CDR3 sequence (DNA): TGTGCCAGTAGTATACCTCCAGGACAGGGGGCGTTTGGCTACACCTTC. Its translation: CASSIPPGQGAFGYTF.

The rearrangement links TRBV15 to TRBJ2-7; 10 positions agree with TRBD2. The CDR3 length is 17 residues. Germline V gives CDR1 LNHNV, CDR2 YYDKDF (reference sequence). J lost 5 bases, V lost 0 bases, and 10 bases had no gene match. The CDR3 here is CATSRDPSAGGPNEQYF. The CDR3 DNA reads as TGTGCCACCAGCAGAGATCCCTCAGCGGGAGGGCCCAACGAGCAGTACTTC.

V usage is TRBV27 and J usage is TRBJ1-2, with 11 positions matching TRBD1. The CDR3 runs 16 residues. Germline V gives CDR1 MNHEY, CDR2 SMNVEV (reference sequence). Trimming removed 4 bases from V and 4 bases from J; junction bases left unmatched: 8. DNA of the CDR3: TGTGCCAGCAGTTCCTGGACAGGGGGCGGAGGCTATGGCTACACCTTC. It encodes CASSSWTGGGGYGYTF.

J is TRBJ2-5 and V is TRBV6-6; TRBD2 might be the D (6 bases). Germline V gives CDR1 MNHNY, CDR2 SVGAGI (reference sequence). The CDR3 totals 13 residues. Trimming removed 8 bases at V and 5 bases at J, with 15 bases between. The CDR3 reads CASSGSFGETQYF. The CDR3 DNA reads TGTGCCAGCTCCGGGAGCTTTGGGGAGACCCAGTACTTC.

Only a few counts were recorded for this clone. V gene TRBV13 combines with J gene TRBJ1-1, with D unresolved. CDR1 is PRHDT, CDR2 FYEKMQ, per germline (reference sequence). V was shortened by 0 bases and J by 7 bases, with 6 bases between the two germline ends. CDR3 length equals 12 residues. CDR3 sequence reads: CASSLGTGEAFF. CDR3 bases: TGTGCCAGCAGCTTAGGAACGGGTGAAGCTTTCTTT.

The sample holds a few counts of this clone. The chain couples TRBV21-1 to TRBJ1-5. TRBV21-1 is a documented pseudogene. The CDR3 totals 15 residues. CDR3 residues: CASSLRTGSNQPQHF. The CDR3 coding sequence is TGTGCCAGCAGCCTTAGGACTGGGAGCAATCAGCCCCAGCATTTT.

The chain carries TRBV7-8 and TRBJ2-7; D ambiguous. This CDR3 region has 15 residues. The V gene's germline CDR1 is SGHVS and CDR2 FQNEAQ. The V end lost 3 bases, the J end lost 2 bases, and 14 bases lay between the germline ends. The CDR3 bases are TGTGCCAGCAGCTTTGGAGTAGCCGCCACCTACGAGCAGTACTTC. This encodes CASSFGVAATYEQYF.

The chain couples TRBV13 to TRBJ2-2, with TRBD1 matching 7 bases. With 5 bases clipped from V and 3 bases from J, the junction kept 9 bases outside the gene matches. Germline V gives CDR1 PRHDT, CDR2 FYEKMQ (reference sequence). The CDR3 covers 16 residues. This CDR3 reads CASSPGTAPDTGELFF. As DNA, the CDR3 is TGTGCCAGCAGCCCAGGGACAGCGCCAGACACCGGGGAGCTGTTTTTT.

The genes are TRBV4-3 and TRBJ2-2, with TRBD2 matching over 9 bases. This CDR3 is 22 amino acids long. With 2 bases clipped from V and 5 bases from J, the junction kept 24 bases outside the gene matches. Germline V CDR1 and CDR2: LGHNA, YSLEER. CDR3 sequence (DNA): TGCGCCAGCAGCCAAACTCAGAGCTCTCCTTTACGCGGGGGGGCCTGGACCGGGGAGCTGTTTTTT. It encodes CASSQTQSSPLRGGAWTGELFF.